This TCR beta chain was captured by sequencing in a study of cytomegalovirus exposure and HLA in healthy donors. Both 60 Vbeta primers and 13 Jbeta primers went into the PCR. Libraries were prepared by immunoSEQ multiplex PCR; TCRdb keeps only in-frame clonotypes and omits some of them. In the table there are approximately 88,000 clones, approximately 76% of which are singletons. This clone appeared a single time. The CDR3 consists of 18 residues. Germline CDR1 and CDR2: SGHTA and FQGNSA. Losses at the gene ends were 4 bases for V and 8 bases for J; bases not matched to a gene: 15. This receptor was obtained from a male donor in good health and CMV-seronegative. The sequencing input was PBMCs. V gene TRBV7-2 combines with J gene TRBJ1-4; TRBD1 aligns across 11 bases. The CDR3 DNA follows: TGTGCCAGCAGCTCCCCGGACAGGGGGCAGGTGACTAGGGAAAAACTGTTTTTT. Its translation: CASSSPDRGQVTREKLFF. Filled out from reference TRBV7-2 and TRBJ1-4, the complete variable domain reads GAGVSQSPSNKVTEKGKDVELRCDPISGHTALYWYRQSLGQGLEFLIYFQGNSAPDKSGLPSDRFSAERTGGSVSTLTIQRTQQEDSAVYLCASSSPDRGQVTREKLFFGSGTQLSVL.